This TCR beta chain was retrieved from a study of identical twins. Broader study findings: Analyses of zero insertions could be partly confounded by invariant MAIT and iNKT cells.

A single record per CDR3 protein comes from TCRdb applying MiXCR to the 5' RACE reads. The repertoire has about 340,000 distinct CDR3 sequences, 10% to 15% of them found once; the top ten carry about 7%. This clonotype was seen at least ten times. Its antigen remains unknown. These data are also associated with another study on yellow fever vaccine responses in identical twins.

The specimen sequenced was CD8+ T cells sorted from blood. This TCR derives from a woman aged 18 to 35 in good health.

The CDR3 region is CASSSEPGTSDTQYF. CDR3 bases: TGTGCCAGCAGTTCCGAACCGGGGACGTCCGATACGCAGTATTTT. This rearrangement joins TRBV12-3 or TRBV12-4 to TRBJ2-3; D is possibly TRBD1 or TRBD2 (5 bases each). Trimming cost V 4 bases and J 6 bases, with 17 bases left between them. The CDR3 is made up of 15 amino acids.